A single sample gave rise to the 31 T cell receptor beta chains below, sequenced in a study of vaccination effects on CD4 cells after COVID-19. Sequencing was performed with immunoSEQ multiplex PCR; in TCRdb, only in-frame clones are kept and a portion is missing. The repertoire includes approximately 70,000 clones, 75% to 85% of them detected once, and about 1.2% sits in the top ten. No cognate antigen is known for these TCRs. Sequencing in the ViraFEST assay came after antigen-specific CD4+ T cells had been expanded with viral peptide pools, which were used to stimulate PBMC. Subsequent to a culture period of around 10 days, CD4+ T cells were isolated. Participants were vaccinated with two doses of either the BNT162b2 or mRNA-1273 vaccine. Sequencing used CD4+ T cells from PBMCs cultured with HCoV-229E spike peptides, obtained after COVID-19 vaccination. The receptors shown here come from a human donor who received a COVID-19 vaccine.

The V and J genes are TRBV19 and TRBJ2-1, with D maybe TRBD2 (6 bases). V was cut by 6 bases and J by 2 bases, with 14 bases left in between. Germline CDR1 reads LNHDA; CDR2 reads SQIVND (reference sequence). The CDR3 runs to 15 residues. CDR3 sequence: CASRDGTPTYNEQFF. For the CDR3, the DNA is TGTGCCAGTAGAGATGGGACTCCTACCTACAATGAGCAGTTCTTC.

The CDR3 DNA is TGCAGCGTAACAGGTCTCAGGTATGGCTACACCTTC. Its translation: CSVTGLRYGYTF. The rearrangement joins TRBV29-1 to TRBJ1-2; D may be TRBD1 (5 bases). Trimming took 6 bases from V and 5 from J, leaving 13 bases between them. This CDR3 has 12 residues. The germline gives CDR1 SQVTM, CDR2 ANQGSEA.

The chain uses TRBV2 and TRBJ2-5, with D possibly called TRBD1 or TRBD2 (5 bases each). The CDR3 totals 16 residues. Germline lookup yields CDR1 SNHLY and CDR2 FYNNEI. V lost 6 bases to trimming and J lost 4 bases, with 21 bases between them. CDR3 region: CASRRGALGKLETQYF. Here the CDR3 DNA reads TGTGCCAGCAGGAGGGGTGCTTTAGGGAAATTAGAGACCCAGTACTTC.

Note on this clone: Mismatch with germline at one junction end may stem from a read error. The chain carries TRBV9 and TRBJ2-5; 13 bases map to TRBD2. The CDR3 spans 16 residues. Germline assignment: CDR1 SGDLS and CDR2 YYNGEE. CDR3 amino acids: CASSVGTSGGQGTQYF. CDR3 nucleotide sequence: TGTGCCAGCAGCGTAGGGACTAGCGGGGGACAAGGGACCCAGTACTTC.

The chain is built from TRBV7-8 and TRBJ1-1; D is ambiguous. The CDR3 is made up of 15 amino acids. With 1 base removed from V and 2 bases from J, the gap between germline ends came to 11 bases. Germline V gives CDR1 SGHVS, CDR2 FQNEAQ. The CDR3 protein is CASSLVGIINTEAFF. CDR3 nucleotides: TGTGCCAGCAGCTTAGTAGGTATCATAAACACTGAAGCTTTCTTT.

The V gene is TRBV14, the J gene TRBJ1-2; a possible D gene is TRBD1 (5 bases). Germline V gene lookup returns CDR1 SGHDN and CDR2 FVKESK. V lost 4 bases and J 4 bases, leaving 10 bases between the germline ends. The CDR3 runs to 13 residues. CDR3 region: CASSPSGGYGYTF. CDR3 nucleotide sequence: TGTGCCAGCAGCCCCTCGGGGGGCTATGGCTACACCTTC.

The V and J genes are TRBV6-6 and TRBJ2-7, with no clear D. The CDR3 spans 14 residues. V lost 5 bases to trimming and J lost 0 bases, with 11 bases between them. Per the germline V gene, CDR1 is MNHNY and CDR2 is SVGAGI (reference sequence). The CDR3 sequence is CASSPTGRSYEQYV. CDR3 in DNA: TGTGCCAGCAGTCCGACTGGGCGCTCCTACGAGCAGTACGTC.

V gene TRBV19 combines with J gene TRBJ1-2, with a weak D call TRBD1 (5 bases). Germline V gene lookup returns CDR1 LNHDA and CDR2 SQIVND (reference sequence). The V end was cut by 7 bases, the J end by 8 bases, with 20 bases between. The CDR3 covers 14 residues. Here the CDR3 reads CASKLRTAAGGYTF. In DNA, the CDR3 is TGTGCCAGTAAATTACGGACCGCGGCAGGGGGCTACACCTTC.

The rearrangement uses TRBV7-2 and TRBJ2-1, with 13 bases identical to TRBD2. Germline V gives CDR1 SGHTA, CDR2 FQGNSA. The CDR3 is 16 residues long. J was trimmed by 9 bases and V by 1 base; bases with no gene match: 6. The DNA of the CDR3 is TGTGCCAGCAGCTTAGGACTAGCGGGGGGTCGACGTGAGCAGTTCTTC. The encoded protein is CASSLGLAGGRREQFF.

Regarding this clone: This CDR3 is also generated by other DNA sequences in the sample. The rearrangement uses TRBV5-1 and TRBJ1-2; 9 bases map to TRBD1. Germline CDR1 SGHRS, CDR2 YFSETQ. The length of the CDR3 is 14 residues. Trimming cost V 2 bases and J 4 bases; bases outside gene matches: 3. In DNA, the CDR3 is TGCGCCAGCAGCTTACAGGGGGCTGGCTATGGCTACACCTTC. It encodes CASSLQGAGYGYTF.

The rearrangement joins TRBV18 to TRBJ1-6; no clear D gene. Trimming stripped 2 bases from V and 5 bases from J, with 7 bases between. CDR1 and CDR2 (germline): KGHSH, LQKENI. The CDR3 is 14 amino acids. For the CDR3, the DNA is TGTGCCAGCTCACCAAGGCAGAATAATTCACCCCTCCACTTT. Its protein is CASSPRQNNSPLHF.

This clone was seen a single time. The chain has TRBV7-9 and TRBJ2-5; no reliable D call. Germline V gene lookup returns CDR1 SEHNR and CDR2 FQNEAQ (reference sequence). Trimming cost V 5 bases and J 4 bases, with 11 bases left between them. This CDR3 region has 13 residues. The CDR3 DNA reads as TGTGCCAGCAGCCCCAGACGGCGAGAGACCCAGTACTTC. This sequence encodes CASSPRRRETQYF.

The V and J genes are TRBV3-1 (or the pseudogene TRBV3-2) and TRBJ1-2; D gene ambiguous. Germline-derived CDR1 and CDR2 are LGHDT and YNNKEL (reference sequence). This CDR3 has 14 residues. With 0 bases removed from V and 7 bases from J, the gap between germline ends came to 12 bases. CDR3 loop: CASSQEVGSAGYTF. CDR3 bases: TGTGCCAGCAGCCAAGAGGTGGGTAGTGCTGGCTACACCTTC.

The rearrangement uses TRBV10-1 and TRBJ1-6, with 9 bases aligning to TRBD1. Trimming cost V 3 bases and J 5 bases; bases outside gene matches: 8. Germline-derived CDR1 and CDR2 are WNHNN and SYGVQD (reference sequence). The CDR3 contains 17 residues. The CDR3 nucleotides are TGCGCCAGCAGTGAAGGCACAGGGGGCAATAATAATTCACCCCTCCACTTT. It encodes CASSEGTGGNNNSPLHF.

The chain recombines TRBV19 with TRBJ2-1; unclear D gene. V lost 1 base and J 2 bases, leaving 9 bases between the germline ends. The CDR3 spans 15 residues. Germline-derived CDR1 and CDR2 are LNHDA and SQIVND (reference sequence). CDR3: CASSIGPYPYNEQFF. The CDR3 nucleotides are TGTGCCAGTAGTATAGGACCCTACCCCTACAATGAGCAGTTCTTC.

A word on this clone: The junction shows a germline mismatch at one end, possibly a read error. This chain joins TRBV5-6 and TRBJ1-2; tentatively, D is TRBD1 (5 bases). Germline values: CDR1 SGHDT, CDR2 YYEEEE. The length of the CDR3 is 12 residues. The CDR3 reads CASSLGVPGYTF. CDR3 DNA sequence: TGTGCCAGCAGTTTGGGGGTTCCTGGCTACACCTTC.

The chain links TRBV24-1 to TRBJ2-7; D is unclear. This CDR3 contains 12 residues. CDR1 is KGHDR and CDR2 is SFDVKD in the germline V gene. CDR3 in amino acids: CATLYSRVQIDV. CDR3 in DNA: TGTGCCACCCTATATAGTCGTGTTCAAATAGACGTC.

The chain's CDR3 is CASSASTGGETQYF. The CDR3 bases are TGTGCCAGCAGCGCCTCTACAGGGGGGGAGACCCAGTACTTC. This chain joins TRBV2 and TRBJ2-5; 8 bases map to TRBD1. V gave up 6 bases and J gave up 5 bases; unmatched junction bases: 8. This CDR3 has 14 residues. Germline values: CDR1 SNHLY, CDR2 FYNNEI.

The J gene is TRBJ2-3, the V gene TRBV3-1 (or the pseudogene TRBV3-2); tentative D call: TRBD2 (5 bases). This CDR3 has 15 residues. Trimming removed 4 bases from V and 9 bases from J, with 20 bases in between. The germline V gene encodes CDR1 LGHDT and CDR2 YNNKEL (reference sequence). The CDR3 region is CASSPGGLRMGTQYF. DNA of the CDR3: TGTGCCAGCAGCCCGGGCGGACTCCGGATGGGAACGCAGTATTTT.

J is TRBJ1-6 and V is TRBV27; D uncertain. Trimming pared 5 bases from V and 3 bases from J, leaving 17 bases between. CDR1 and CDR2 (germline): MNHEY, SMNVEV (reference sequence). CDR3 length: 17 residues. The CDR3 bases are TGTGCCAGCAGTCCCAAAGAGCCGGCTATCTATAATTCACCCCTCCACTTT. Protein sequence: CASSPKEPAIYNSPLHF.

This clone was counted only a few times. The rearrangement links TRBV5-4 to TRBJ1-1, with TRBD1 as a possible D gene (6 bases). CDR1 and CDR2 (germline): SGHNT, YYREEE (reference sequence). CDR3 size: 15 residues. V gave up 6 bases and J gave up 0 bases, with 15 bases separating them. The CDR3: CASKPSGVMNTEAFF. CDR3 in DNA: TGTGCCAGCAAACCCTCAGGGGTGATGAACACTGAAGCTTTCTTT.

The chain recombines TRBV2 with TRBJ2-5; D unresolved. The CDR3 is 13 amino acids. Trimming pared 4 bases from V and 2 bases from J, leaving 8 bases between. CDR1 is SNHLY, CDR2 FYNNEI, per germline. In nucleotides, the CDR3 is TGTGCCAGCAGTGCAAACGGTCAAGAGACCCAGTACTTC. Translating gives CASSANGQETQYF.

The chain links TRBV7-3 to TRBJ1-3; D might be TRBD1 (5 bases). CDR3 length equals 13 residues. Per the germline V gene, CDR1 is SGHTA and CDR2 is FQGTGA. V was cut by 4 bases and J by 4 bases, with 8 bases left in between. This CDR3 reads CASSWDRGNTIYF. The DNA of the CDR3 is TGTGCCAGCAGCTGGGACCGCGGAAACACCATATATTTT. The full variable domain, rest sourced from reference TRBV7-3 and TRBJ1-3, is GAGVSQTPSNKVTEKGKYVELRCDPISGHTALYWYRQSLGQGPEFLIYFQGTGAADDSGLPNDRFFAVRPEGSVSTLKIQRTERGDSAVYLCASSWDRGNTIYFGEGSWLTVV.

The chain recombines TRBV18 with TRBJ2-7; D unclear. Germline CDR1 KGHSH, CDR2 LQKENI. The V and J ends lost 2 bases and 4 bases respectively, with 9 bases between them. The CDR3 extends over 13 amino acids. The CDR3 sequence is CASSPVREYEQYV. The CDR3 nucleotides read TGTGCCAGCTCACCAGTTAGGGAATACGAGCAGTACGTC.

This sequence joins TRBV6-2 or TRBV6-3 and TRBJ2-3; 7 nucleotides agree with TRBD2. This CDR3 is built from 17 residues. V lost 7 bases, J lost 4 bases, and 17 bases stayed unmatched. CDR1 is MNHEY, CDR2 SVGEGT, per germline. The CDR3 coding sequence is TGTGCCAGCATCCCCCACGGGGACGCGGGGGTTTCAGATACGCAGTATTTT. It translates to CASIPHGDAGVSDTQYF.

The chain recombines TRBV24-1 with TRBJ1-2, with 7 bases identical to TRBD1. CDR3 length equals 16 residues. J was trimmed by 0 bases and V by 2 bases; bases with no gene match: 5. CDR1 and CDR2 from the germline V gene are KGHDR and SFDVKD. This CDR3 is CATSDSQGRANYGYTF. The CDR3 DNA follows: TGTGCCACCAGTGATTCACAGGGGCGAGCTAACTATGGCTACACCTTC.

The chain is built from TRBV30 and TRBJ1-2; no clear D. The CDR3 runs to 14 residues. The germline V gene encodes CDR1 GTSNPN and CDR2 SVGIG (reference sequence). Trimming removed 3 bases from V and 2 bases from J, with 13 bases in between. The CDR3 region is CAWSSQSGNYGYTF. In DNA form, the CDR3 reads TGTGCCTGGAGCTCCCAGTCCGGAAACTATGGCTACACCTTC.

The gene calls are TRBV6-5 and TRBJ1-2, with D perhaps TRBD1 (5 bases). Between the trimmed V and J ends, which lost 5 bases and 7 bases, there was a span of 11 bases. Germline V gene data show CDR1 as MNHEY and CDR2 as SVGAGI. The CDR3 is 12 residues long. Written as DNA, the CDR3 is TGTGCCAGCAGTCCAGACAGAAGTGGCTACACCTTC. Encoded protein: CASSPDRSGYTF.

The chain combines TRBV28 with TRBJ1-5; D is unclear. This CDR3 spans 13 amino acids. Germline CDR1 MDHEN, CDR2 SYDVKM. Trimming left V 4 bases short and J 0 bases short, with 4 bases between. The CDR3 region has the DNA TGTGCCAGCAGTTCGCGTAGCAATCAGCCCCAGCATTTT. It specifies CASSSRSNQPQHF.

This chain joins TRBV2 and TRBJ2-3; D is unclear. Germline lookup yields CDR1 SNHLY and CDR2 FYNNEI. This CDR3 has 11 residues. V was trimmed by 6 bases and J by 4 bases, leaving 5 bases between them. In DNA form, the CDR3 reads TGTGCCAGCAGGTTAGCAGATACGCAGTATTTT. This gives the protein CASRLADTQYF.

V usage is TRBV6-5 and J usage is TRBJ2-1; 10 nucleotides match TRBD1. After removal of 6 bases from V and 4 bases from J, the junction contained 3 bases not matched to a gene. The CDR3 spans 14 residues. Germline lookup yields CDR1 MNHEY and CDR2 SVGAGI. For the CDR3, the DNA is TGTGCCAGCAGCAGGACAGGGGGTTACAATGAGCAGTTCTTC. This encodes CASSRTGGYNEQFF.